Following are 23 T cell receptor beta chains from one sample sequenced in a study of blood T cell repertoires in COVID-19. Measured with immunoSEQ multiplex PCR; TCRdb has only the in-frame clones, and not every one. The repertoire holds fewer than 350,000 clones, with 85% as singletons. Sequencing input: PBMCs or T cells enriched from blood (not recorded which). These receptors all come from a woman in her thirties who had been exposed to COVID-19.

This chain connects TRBV28 to TRBJ1-5, with D perhaps matching TRBD1 (5 bases). The CDR3 loop spans 18 amino acids. V was trimmed by 3 bases and J by 0 bases, leaving 18 bases between them. Germline V gives CDR1 MDHEN, CDR2 SYDVKM. The CDR3 DNA reads TGTGCCAGCAGTTTCTTGACAGATAGACGAAATAGCAATCAGCCCCAGCATTTT. It is translated as CASSFLTDRRNSNQPQHF.

This chain joins TRBV14 and TRBJ2-3, with 11 positions matching TRBD2. Germline CDR1 SGHDN, CDR2 FVKESK. The CDR3 length is 19 residues. V trimming: 1 base; J trimming: 3 bases; junction bases outside the gene matches: 12. The CDR3: CASSQGLAGPIRTTDTQYF. CDR3 in DNA: TGTGCCAGCAGCCAAGGACTAGCGGGACCCATTAGAACAACAGATACGCAGTATTTT.

This chain joins TRBV30 and TRBJ1-4, with no clear D. Germline lookup yields CDR1 GTSNPN and CDR2 SVGIG (reference sequence). This CDR3 has 15 amino acids. Trimming left V 2 bases short and J 4 bases short, with 14 bases between. CDR3 DNA: TGTGCCTGGAGTATCCAGTTCCTGTTTAATGAAAAACTGTTTTTT. Translation gives CAWSIQFLFNEKLFF.

This chain joins TRBV11-2 and TRBJ2-1, with D perhaps matching TRBD1 (6 bases). V lost 3 bases and J 3 bases, leaving 12 bases between the germline ends. This CDR3 is built from 15 residues. From germline, CDR1 is SGHAT and CDR2 FQNNGV. CDR3: CASSLLGTHYNEQFF. CDR3 DNA: TGTGCCAGCAGCTTGCTCGGGACACACTACAATGAGCAGTTCTTC.

V gene TRBV27 combines with J gene TRBJ1-5, with D maybe TRBD1 (5 bases). There are 14 residues in the CDR3. Deletions cut 8 bases from V and 0 bases from J, with 11 bases between. Germline CDR1 is MNHEY and CDR2 is SMNVEV (reference sequence). As DNA, the CDR3 is TGTGCCAGCGGTAGACAGTTTAGCAATCAGCCCCAGCATTTT. It specifies CASGRQFSNQPQHF.

The chain has TRBV5-6 and TRBJ1-2, with 8 bases that match TRBD1. Trimming took 3 bases from V and 1 from J; bases not matched to a gene: 5. The CDR3 has 15 residues. Germline CDR1 is SGHDT and CDR2 is YYEEEE. The CDR3 reads CASSSTGVDNYGYTF. CDR3 coding DNA: TGTGCCAGCAGCTCGACAGGGGTGGATAACTATGGCTACACCTTC.

The V call is TRBV19, the J call TRBJ2-1; 7 bases agree with TRBD1. The CDR3 runs to 15 residues. After removal of 4 bases from V and 4 bases from J, the junction contained 7 bases not matched to a gene. Germline-derived CDR1 and CDR2 are LNHDA and SQIVND (reference sequence). CDR3 sequence (DNA): TGTGCCAGTAGTAAAGCCGGGACAGCATACAATGAGCAGTTCTTC. Translating it yields CASSKAGTAYNEQFF.

The CDR3 sequence is CATSRVLGGVYQRREKLFF. The DNA for the CDR3 is TGTGCCACCAGCAGAGTGCTCGGCGGGGTATATCAGCGAAGAGAAAAACTGTTTTTT. The rearrangement joins TRBV15 to TRBJ1-4, with D hard to call. V was trimmed by 1 base and J by 8 bases, leaving 26 bases between them. This CDR3 is 19 amino acids long. From germline, CDR1 is LNHNV and CDR2 YYDKDF (reference sequence).

The chain joins TRBV28 to TRBJ2-1; no clear D. Germline V gene sequence: CDR1 MDHEN, CDR2 SYDVKM. The CDR3 runs 12 residues. Trimming left V 6 bases short and J 8 bases short, with 11 bases between. CDR3: CASSLRVDEQFF. In nucleotides, the CDR3 is TGTGCCAGCAGCCTTAGAGTGGATGAGCAGTTCTTC.

The V call is TRBV7-3, the J call TRBJ2-3; 10 bases agree with TRBD1. V dropped 2 bases and J dropped 6; count of bases not matched to a gene: 11. The germline CDR1 and CDR2 sequences are SGHTA and FQGTGA. CDR3 size: 17 residues. The CDR3 bases are TGTGCCAGCAGCTTAGAGGGACAGGGGATCTTAGGCGATACGCAGTATTTT. This sequence encodes CASSLEGQGILGDTQYF.

The chain links TRBV28 to TRBJ2-2, with D uncertain. The CDR3 contains 15 residues. In germline, CDR1 is MDHEN, CDR2 SYDVKM. Trimming left V 8 bases short and J 4 bases short, with 17 bases between. The CDR3 spells CASYEASKFTGELFF. In DNA form, the CDR3 reads TGTGCCAGCTATGAGGCGTCTAAATTCACCGGGGAGCTGTTTTTT.

The chain couples TRBV18 to TRBJ1-2; tentative D call: TRBD1 (6 bases). The CDR3 extends over 14 amino acids. The V gene lost 2 bases and the J gene lost 1 base, with 8 bases spanning the gap. From germline, CDR1 is KGHSH and CDR2 LQKENI. In nucleotides, the CDR3 is TGTGCCAGCTCACCAGACAGGAATAACTATGGCTACACCTTC. This encodes CASSPDRNNYGYTF. Full variable domain (missing parts from reference TRBV18 and TRBJ1-2): NAGVMQNPRHLVRRRGQEARLRCSPMKGHSHVYWYRQLPEEGLKFMVYLQKENIIDESGMPKERFSAEFPKEGPSILRIQQVVRGDSAAYFCASSPDRNNYGYTFGSGTRLTVV.

The chain couples TRBV4-3 to TRBJ1-1; tentative D call: TRBD1 (5 bases). Germline CDR1 is LGHNA and CDR2 is YSLEER. V shed 3 bases and J shed 3 bases, with 14 bases lying between them. The CDR3 contains 15 residues. The CDR3 region has the DNA TGCGCCAGCAGCCAGGAACAGGCAGCGTACACTGAAGCTTTCTTT. It specifies CASSQEQAAYTEAFF.

The genes are TRBV11-2 and TRBJ1-6; 7 bases match TRBD1. J lost 9 bases, V lost 6 bases, and 8 bases had no gene match. Germline V gives CDR1 SGHAT, CDR2 FQNNGV. This CDR3 is built from 14 residues. The CDR3 protein is CASRLQGRGSPLHF. The CDR3 DNA sequence: TGTGCCAGCAGACTACAGGGGAGAGGTTCACCCCTCCACTTT.

The genes are TRBV6-2 or TRBV6-3 and TRBJ2-1; 12 bases are shared with TRBD2. The length of the CDR3 is 15 residues. Trimming removed 4 bases from V and 10 bases from J; junction bases left unmatched: 8. CDR1 is MNHEY and CDR2 is SVGEGT in the germline V gene. CDR3 nucleotide sequence: TGTGCCAGCAGTTTTCCCCCTAGCGGGGGGGTGGAGCAGTTCTTC. Residues: CASSFPPSGGVEQFF.

This chain uses TRBV30 with TRBJ2-7; TRBD2 aligns across 8 bases. V shed 3 bases, J shed 1 base, and the junction held 8 bases outside the gene matches. Germline CDR1 reads GTSNPN; CDR2 reads SVGIG (reference sequence). The CDR3 is made up of 15 amino acids. CDR3 coding DNA: TGTGCCTGGAGCGGGAGCGGGAGAAGGTCCTACGAGCAGTACTTC. Its protein is CAWSGSGRRSYEQYF.

Concerning this clone itself: The junction departs from germline at one end; a sequencing error may be responsible. The chain combines TRBV28 with TRBJ1-2, with 9 bases lining up with TRBD1. The CDR3 is made up of 15 amino acids. Germline V CDR1 and CDR2: MDHEN, SYDVKM. CDR3 sequence: CASWTGATSNYGYTF. CDR3 in DNA: TGTGCCAGCTGGACAGGGGCGACCTCTAATTATGGCTACACCTTC.

The chain joins TRBV12-3 or TRBV12-4 to TRBJ1-3, with D possibly matching TRBD1 (6 bases). V was clipped by 8 bases and J by 4 bases, with 9 bases between them. The length of the CDR3 is 12 residues. The CDR3 region is CASGTSGNTIYF. Here the CDR3 DNA reads TGTGCCAGCGGGACATCAGGAAACACCATATATTTT.

This clone has more than one count but fewer than ten. The gene calls are TRBV19 and TRBJ1-2, with 7 positions matching TRBD1. There are 16 residues in the CDR3. Germline V gene sequence: CDR1 LNHDA, CDR2 SQIVND (reference sequence). V gave up 6 bases and J gave up 0 bases; unmatched junction bases: 10. CDR3 in amino acids: CASSTIQGLANYGYTF. The CDR3 DNA reads as TGTGCCAGTAGCACTATACAGGGGTTGGCTAACTATGGCTACACCTTC.

J is TRBJ2-3 and V is TRBV30, with TRBD2 matching 12 bases. CDR3 length equals 16 residues. From germline, CDR1 is GTSNPN and CDR2 SVGIG (reference sequence). V trimming: 4 bases; J trimming: 2 bases; junction bases outside the gene matches: 7. The CDR3 nucleotides read TGTGCCTGGACCATGAGACTAGCGGGAGTCACAGATACGCAGTATTTT. Translated: CAWTMRLAGVTDTQYF.

This chain connects TRBV25-1 to TRBJ2-7; 9 bases line up with TRBD1. The germline gives CDR1 MGHDK, CDR2 SYGVNS. CDR3 length: 16 amino acids. V lost 4 bases, J lost 5 bases, and 12 bases stayed unmatched. CDR3 amino acids: CASSGVGGTGLHEQYF. CDR3 DNA sequence: TGTGCCAGCAGTGGGGTTGGTGGGACAGGGTTACACGAGCAGTACTTC.

This clone was seen only a few times. The chain couples TRBV28 to TRBJ2-1; 9 nucleotides match TRBD2. Trimming cost V 10 bases and J 0 bases; bases outside gene matches: 1. CDR1 and CDR2 (germline): MDHEN, SYDVKM. This CDR3 has 13 residues. CDR3 amino acids: CAISGSSYNEQFF. The DNA of the CDR3 is TGTGCCATTAGCGGGAGCTCCTACAATGAGCAGTTCTTC.

The V and J genes are TRBV18 and TRBJ1-2; tentative D call: TRBD1 (6 bases). The CDR3 sequence is 15 residues long. V gave up 3 bases and J gave up 4 bases, with 15 bases separating them. Germline values: CDR1 KGHSH, CDR2 LQKENI. The CDR3 sequence is CASSPEHGQSYGYTF. Written as DNA, the CDR3 is TGTGCCAGCTCACCTGAACATGGACAGAGCTATGGCTACACCTTC.